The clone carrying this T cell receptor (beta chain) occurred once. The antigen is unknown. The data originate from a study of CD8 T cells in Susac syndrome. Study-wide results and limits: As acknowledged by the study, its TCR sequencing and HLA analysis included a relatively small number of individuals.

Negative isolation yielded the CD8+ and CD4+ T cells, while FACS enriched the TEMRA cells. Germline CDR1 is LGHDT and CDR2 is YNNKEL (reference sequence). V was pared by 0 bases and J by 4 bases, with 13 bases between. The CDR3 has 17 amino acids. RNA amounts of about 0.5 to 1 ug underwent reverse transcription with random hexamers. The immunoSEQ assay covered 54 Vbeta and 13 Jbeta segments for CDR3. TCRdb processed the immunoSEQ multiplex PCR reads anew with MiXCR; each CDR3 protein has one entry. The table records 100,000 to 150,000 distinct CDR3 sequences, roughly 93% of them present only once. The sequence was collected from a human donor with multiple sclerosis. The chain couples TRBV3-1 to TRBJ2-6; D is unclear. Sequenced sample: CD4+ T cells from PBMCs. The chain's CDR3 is CASSQETSATGANVLTF. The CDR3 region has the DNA TGTGCCAGCAGCCAAGAAACCTCGGCAACCGGGGCCAACGTCCTGACTTTC.